The 24 T cell receptor beta chains in this list originate from one sample, sequenced in a study of radiotherapy plus CTLA-4 blockade in lung cancer. Produced via immunoSEQ multiplex PCR; TCRdb's table is partial and in-frame only. The sample lists 30,000 to 45,000 clones; roughly 77% were seen once. The sequences come from peripheral blood, collected from a patient treated with radiotherapy plus ipilimumab. The receptors derive from a human donor with non-small cell lung cancer who had stable disease on radiotherapy plus ipilimumab.

This clone has only one observation. The V call is TRBV19, the J call TRBJ1-1; 10 nucleotides agree with TRBD1. Germline CDR1 and CDR2: LNHDA and SQIVND (reference sequence). The junction had 5 bases not matched to a gene; V was cut back by 5 bases and J by 2 bases. CDR3 size: 15 residues. The DNA of the CDR3 is TGTGCCAGTAGTGCGGGACAGGGGACAAACACTGAAGCTTTCTTT. Translated: CASSAGQGTNTEAFF.

V and J are TRBV5-1 and TRBJ2-7, with 9 positions matching TRBD1. J was trimmed by 4 bases and V by 5 bases; bases with no gene match: 1. This CDR3 region has 12 residues. Germline CDR1 is SGHRS and CDR2 is YFSETQ. Written as DNA, the CDR3 is TGCGCCAGCAGGGGACAGGGATACGAGCAGTACTTC. It translates to CASRGQGYEQYF.

V gene TRBV7-9 combines with J gene TRBJ1-5, with 7 bases matching TRBD1. This CDR3 contains 15 residues. V lost 5 bases, J lost 1 base, and 5 bases stayed unmatched. Per the germline V gene, CDR1 is SEHNR and CDR2 is FQNEAQ (reference sequence). CDR3 DNA sequence: TGTGCCAGCAGCGAGACAGGGTTCAGCAATCAGCCCCAGCATTTT. Translating it yields CASSETGFSNQPQHF.

The rearrangement links TRBV4-3 to TRBJ2-7; the D gene is possibly TRBD1 (6 bases). The V gene's germline CDR1 is LGHNA and CDR2 YSLEER. This CDR3 is built from 16 residues. The V end was cut by 4 bases, the J end by 3 bases, with 19 bases between. The CDR3 DNA reads TGCGCCAGCAGCCCGGGGAACCGGGACACCGACTACGAGCAGTACTTC. Its translation is CASSPGNRDTDYEQYF.

As DNA, the CDR3 is TGTGCCAGCAACCGGGACAGGGATCAGCCCCAGCATTTT. Its translation: CASNRDRDQPQHF. V is TRBV7-8 and J is TRBJ1-5; 9 bases are shared with TRBD1. From germline, CDR1 is SGHVS and CDR2 FQNEAQ. The J segment lost 5 bases and the V segment lost 7 bases, leaving 3 bases of the junction unmatched. This CDR3 has 13 amino acids.

The rearrangement joins TRBV30 to TRBJ2-7; D might be TRBD2 (6 bases). Germline V gene lookup returns CDR1 GTSNPN and CDR2 SVGIG (reference sequence). The CDR3 has 13 residues. V was cut by 4 bases and J by 1 base, with 11 bases left in between. DNA of the CDR3: TGTGCCTGGACGCGGGGTGTATCCTACGAGCAGTACTTC. Protein: CAWTRGVSYEQYF.

The chain joins TRBV2 to TRBJ2-2, with D possibly being TRBD2 (5 bases). Germline-derived CDR1 and CDR2 are SNHLY and FYNNEI. Trimming shortened V by 7 bases and J by 1 base, and 13 bases separated the two germline ends. The CDR3 sequence is 15 residues long. The CDR3 DNA is TGTGCCAGCAAGGAGAGGGTTTTGAACACCGGGGAGCTGTTTTTT. Translating it yields CASKERVLNTGELFF.

The rearrangement uses TRBV5-4 and TRBJ1-3; 7 bases map to TRBD1. The CDR3 is 14 amino acids. Germline CDR1 and CDR2: SGHNT and YYREEE (reference sequence). Trimming removed 3 bases from V and 10 bases from J; junction bases left unmatched: 10. CDR3 in amino acids: CASSWDSFEPTIYF. The CDR3 DNA sequence: TGTGCCAGCAGCTGGGACAGCTTTGAACCAACCATATATTTT.

In its sample, this clone was seen once. J is TRBJ2-1 and V is TRBV19; TRBD1 agrees at 7 bases. The CDR3 runs to 15 residues. The germline CDR1 and CDR2 sequences are LNHDA and SQIVND (reference sequence). Unmatched junction bases numbered 6, after V lost 4 bases and J lost 3 bases. The CDR3 is CASSTTGTVYNEQFF. Here the CDR3 DNA reads TGTGCCAGTAGTACGACAGGGACGGTCTACAATGAGCAGTTCTTC.

This chain joins TRBV4-1 and TRBJ2-1, with unresolved D. The V gene's germline CDR1 is MGHRA and CDR2 YSYEKL. The CDR3 loop spans 13 amino acids. Between the trimmed V and J ends, which lost 6 bases and 0 bases, there was a span of 6 bases. The CDR3 reads CASRRSSYNEQFF. The CDR3 DNA reads as TGCGCCAGCAGAAGGAGCTCCTACAATGAGCAGTTCTTC.

This clone was seen only a few times. This chain uses TRBV27 with TRBJ2-3; 7 bases map to TRBD2. The CDR3 loop spans 13 amino acids. CDR1 and CDR2 (germline): MNHEY, SMNVEV (reference sequence). Trimming removed 6 bases from V and 4 bases from J; junction bases left unmatched: 4. CDR3 amino acids: CASSPTSADTQYF. The CDR3 DNA follows: TGTGCCAGCAGCCCCACTAGCGCAGATACGCAGTATTTT.

The V gene is TRBV18, the J gene TRBJ1-1; D ambiguous. Trimming removed 3 bases at V and 3 bases at J, with 14 bases between. The CDR3 extends over 15 amino acids. Germline V gives CDR1 KGHSH, CDR2 LQKENI. The CDR3 is CASSPTRNLDTEAFF. The DNA of the CDR3 is TGTGCCAGCTCACCTACACGTAACCTGGACACTGAAGCTTTCTTT.

In its sample, this clone was seen a few times. This chain joins TRBV6-5 and TRBJ2-7, with 8 bases identical to TRBD1. Germline trimming cut 6 bases from V and 2 bases from J; bases unmatched to any gene: 9. The CDR3 is made up of 15 amino acids. Germline V CDR1 and CDR2: MNHEY, SVGAGI. This chain's CDR3 is CASSSQGASAYEQYF. The CDR3 coding sequence is TGTGCCAGCAGCTCCCAGGGGGCTAGTGCCTACGAGCAGTACTTC.

The V gene is TRBV6-1, the J gene TRBJ1-5; D is unclear. The CDR3 is made up of 15 amino acids. V lost 7 bases to trimming and J lost 3 bases, with 16 bases between them. CDR1 is MNHNS and CDR2 is SASEGT in the germline V gene. CDR3 in amino acids: CASNQQWQHNQPQHF. CDR3 bases: TGTGCCAGCAATCAGCAGTGGCAGCACAATCAGCCCCAGCATTTT.

V is TRBV7-8 and J is TRBJ2-1; D unresolved. V dropped 3 bases and J dropped 4 bases, with 7 bases sitting between them. Germline V CDR1 and CDR2: SGHVS, FQNEAQ. The CDR3 spans 13 residues. This CDR3 is CASSLGIYNEQFF. In DNA, the CDR3 is TGTGCCAGCAGCTTGGGGATATACAATGAGCAGTTCTTC.

The chain employs TRBV5-6 and TRBJ1-2; D might be TRBD1 (6 bases). The CDR3 spans 14 residues. Germline assignment: CDR1 SGHDT and CDR2 YYEEEE. V lost 3 bases to trimming and J lost 5 bases, with 14 bases between them. CDR3 DNA sequence: TGTGCCAGCAGCTCCCCAGGGGCTGGGTATGGCTACACCTTC. This codes for CASSSPGAGYGYTF.

A single count supports this clone. For the CDR3, the DNA is TGCAGTGCTAGAGATCCCCCGGAGCAGTTCTTC. Amino acids: CSARDPPEQFF. The J gene is TRBJ2-1, the V gene TRBV20-1; D gene uncertain. Trimming removed 0 bases from V and 10 bases from J, with 7 bases in between. The CDR3 sequence is 11 residues long. Germline values: CDR1 DFQATT, CDR2 SNEGSKA (reference sequence).

V and J are TRBV28 and TRBJ1-5, with no clear D. CDR1 and CDR2 (germline): MDHEN, SYDVKM. The CDR3 loop spans 16 amino acids. V was trimmed by 1 base and J by 0 bases, leaving 10 bases between them. DNA of the CDR3: TGTGCCAGCAGTTTATCGGCCAGTTATAGCAATCAGCCCCAGCATTTT. This codes for CASSLSASYSNQPQHF.

The chain carries TRBV11-2 and TRBJ2-3; TRBD2 might be the D (5 bases). There are 14 residues in the CDR3. Deletions cut 5 bases from V and 2 bases from J, with 11 bases between. Germline V gene sequence: CDR1 SGHAT, CDR2 FQNNGV. The CDR3 coding sequence is TGTGCCAGCAGCCCCCGGAGGACCACAGATACGCAGTATTTT. Its translation: CASSPRRTTDTQYF.

The chain links TRBV25-1 to TRBJ2-1, with TRBD2 matching 13 bases. CDR3 length: 18 amino acids. Germline CDR1 reads MGHDK; CDR2 reads SYGVNS. V shed 7 bases, J shed 3 bases, and the junction held 12 bases outside the gene matches. The CDR3, as DNA: TGTGCCAGCACCCCCACTAGCGGGGGGGCCGTCCGCTACAATGAGCAGTTCTTC. As protein: CASTPTSGGAVRYNEQFF.

The DNA of the CDR3 is TGTGCCAGCAGCCCCCGCGCGAAGCGGGGGCTAACCGGGGAGCTGTTTTTT. Translating gives CASSPRAKRGLTGELFF. The J gene is TRBJ2-2, the V gene TRBV11-2; 8 bases fit TRBD2. CDR1 is SGHAT, CDR2 FQNNGV, per germline. The CDR3 covers 17 residues. Trimming at V came to 5 bases and at J to 5 bases, leaving 13 bases not matched to a gene.

This clone was observed a few times. The gene calls are TRBV6-1 and TRBJ2-2; D not resolved. This CDR3 spans 14 amino acids. Trimming left V 6 bases short and J 4 bases short, with 12 bases between. Germline assignment: CDR1 MNHNS and CDR2 SASEGT. CDR3 sequence (DNA): TGTGCCAGCAGGGCCAGCTGGGGCACCGGGGAGCTGTTTTTT. This encodes CASRASWGTGELFF.

This chain connects TRBV10-3 to TRBJ1-4; D uncertain. The CDR3 loop spans 13 amino acids. CDR1 and CDR2 (germline): ENHRY, SYGVKD. Trimming removed 0 bases at V and 3 bases at J, with 2 bases between. The CDR3 coding sequence is TGTGCCATCAGTGAGTCGTCTAATGAAAAACTGTTTTTT. It encodes CAISESSNEKLFF.

The chain links TRBV10-3 to TRBJ1-2; TRBD1 is a possible D gene (5 bases). The V gene lost 2 bases and the J gene lost 4 bases, with 14 bases spanning the gap. There are 15 residues in the CDR3. The V gene's germline CDR1 is ENHRY and CDR2 SYGVKD. The CDR3 here is CAISEGGVDSYGYTF. CDR3 coding DNA: TGTGCCATCAGTGAGGGGGGGGTCGACTCCTATGGCTACACCTTC.